This TCR beta chain was retrieved from a study of response to subunit inactivated influenza vaccine (dated by TCRdb to the late 2010s). In the study overall: Deep quantitative profiling of the T cell receptor repertoire was used in the study to follow responses to a trivalent subunit inactivated influenza vaccine. Results the study describes overall, beyond this receptor: The authors suggested that each seasonal influenza vaccination may recruit only a limited number of new T cells.

A remark on this clonotype: Its antigen remains undetermined. No clone much larger than this one lies a single base away; base qualities are absent.

The CDR3 starts with the cysteine, ends with the phenylalanine, and has 14 residues. Only CDR3 DNA is held: 42 bases, read in frame from base 1. From the germline V gene, CDR1 is SGHTA and CDR2 is FQGNSA. Trimming at the junction amounts to 2 bases on V and 4 bases on J, and the germline ends lie 8 bases apart. Library prep was done by RT-PCR. TCRdb names Illumina HiSeq 2500 as the instrument used. TCRdb ran its own pipeline on the public reads, namely fastp trimming at Q25 and MiXCR clone calling, and kept in-frame beta chains. Each CDR3 protein appears once, grouped with its most common genes and DNA. The sample table lists more than 450,000 distinct CDR3 sequences, about 10% of them with a count of one. The leading ten clones occupy roughly a tenth of the sample.

The sequenced sample was PBMCs from blood, obtained on the day of vaccination. The clonotype comes from a middle-aged man who received an inactivated influenza vaccine. Donor details come from another sample of the same person, matched by shared clones. The rearranged segments are TRBV7-2 and TRBJ2-2; the D gene is not confidently resolved. The CDR3 region reads CASSLQVGTGELFF. In nucleotides, the sequence is TGTGCCAGCAGCTTACAAGTAGGCACCGGGGAGCTGTTTTTT.